This T cell receptor beta chain was obtained from a study of blood T cells in healthy people across ages. Germline CDR1 SEHNR, CDR2 FQNEAQ (reference sequence). Trimming removed 5 bases from V and 2 bases from J, with 10 bases in between. The CDR3 is made up of 15 amino acids. A second PCR, run for about 6 to 11 cycles, used a sample-barcoded 5' primer plus a J-beta primer mix. TCRdb independently ran MiXCR on the 5' RACE reads; one entry per CDR3 protein. In the table there are around 1,000,000 distinct CDR3 sequences, about 25% of which are singletons. This clonotype was seen once. In addition, the sample was reused for a study of T cells of mothers and their children.

The material sequenced was blood. The TCR sequence derives from a girl aged 2 to 9 in good health. The V and J genes are TRBV7-9 and TRBJ2-6; D might be TRBD1 (6 bases). CDR3 sequence: CASSERTAGANVLTF. The CDR3 DNA sequence: TGTGCCAGCAGCGAAAGGACAGCTGGGGCCAACGTCCTGACTTTC.